This T cell receptor (beta chain) was found in a study of cytomegalovirus exposure and HLA in healthy donors. Study results and caveats: Earlier analysis yielded a pattern in which most TCR beta V segments were productive about 90% or about 30% of the time.

This clone was seen just once. Its antigen is as yet unknown. In nominal health when sampled, donors likely had unrecorded immune exposures nonetheless. The length of the CDR3 is 12 residues. Germline CDR1 MGHRA, CDR2 YSYEKL. V was cut by 0 bases and J by 7 bases, with 6 bases left in between. This PCR relied on a set of 60 Vbeta primers and 13 Jbeta primers. Only in-frame clones appear in the TCRdb table, and some are missing; sequencing was by immunoSEQ multiplex PCR. The sample includes 140,000 to 150,000 clones, about 80% seen only once; the top ten take approximately 9.7%. Sequenced: PBMCs. The chain employs TRBV4-1 and TRBJ2-5, with no clear D. The sequence was collected from an older woman in good health and CMV-seropositive. CDR3: CASSQDERTQYF. The CDR3 DNA follows: TGCGCCAGCAGCCAAGATGAGAGGACCCAGTACTTC.